These 14 T cell receptor beta chains originate from one sample sequenced in a study of cytomegalovirus exposure and HLA in healthy donors. Amplification used 60 Vbeta primers and 13 Jbeta primers. Sequencing was performed with immunoSEQ multiplex PCR; in TCRdb, only in-frame clones are kept and a portion is missing. The data show roughly 72,000 clones, and the top ten clones hold about 4.1%. The specimen was PBMCs. These receptor sequences come from a man between 18 and 35 years old in good health and CMV-seropositive.

The genes are TRBV18 and TRBJ1-6; a weak D match, TRBD1 (6 bases). This CDR3 has 14 amino acids. The germline V and J ends were trimmed by 3 bases and 10 bases, with 13 bases remaining between them. CDR1 KGHSH and CDR2 LQKENI come from the germline V gene. CDR3 residues: CASSPGAFISPLHF. The CDR3 DNA reads as TGTGCCAGCTCACCGGGGGCCTTCATATCACCCCTCCACTTT.

The chain is built from TRBV27 and TRBJ1-2; 12 positions agree with TRBD1. Per germline, CDR1 MNHEY and CDR2 SMNVEV (reference sequence). The CDR3 is 14 residues long. J gave up 3 bases and V 7 bases, and 3 bases lay outside the gene matches. The CDR3 DNA reads TGTGCCAGCAAAGGGACAGGGGGCTACTATGGCTACACCTTC. This sequence encodes CASKGTGGYYGYTF.

The rearrangement links TRBV20-1 to TRBJ2-7, with TRBD2 matching over 7 bases. The CDR3 loop spans 11 amino acids. With 2 bases clipped from V and 11 bases from J, the junction kept 6 bases outside the gene matches. Germline CDR1 is DFQATT and CDR2 is SNEGSKA (reference sequence). Written as DNA, the CDR3 is TGCAGTGCTAGATCTGGACTAGTTGAGTACTTC. It specifies CSARSGLVEYF.

J is TRBJ2-1 and V is TRBV5-1, with TRBD1 matching over 9 bases. J lost 4 bases, V lost 4 bases, and 6 bases had no gene match. The CDR3 runs 15 residues. Germline CDR1 reads SGHRS; CDR2 reads YFSETQ. Here the CDR3 reads CASSAGQGTYNEQFF. The CDR3 DNA reads as TGCGCCAGCAGCGCGGGACAGGGCACGTACAATGAGCAGTTCTTC.

The rearrangement joins TRBV5-1 to TRBJ2-5; 7 nucleotides match TRBD2. The trim removed 5 bases at V and 2 bases at J, leaving 12 bases unmatched. CDR3 length equals 16 residues. CDR1 SGHRS and CDR2 YFSETQ come from the germline V gene. DNA for the CDR3: TGCGCCAGCAGTTACGACGCGGGGGTTACACAAGAGACCCAGTACTTC. It encodes CASSYDAGVTQETQYF. The variable domain in full, completed from reference TRBV5-1 and TRBJ2-5, reads KAGVTQTPRYLIKTRGQQVTLSCSPISGHRSVSWYQQTPGQGLQFLFEYFSETQRNKGNFPGRFSGRQFSNSRSEMNVSTLELGDSALYLCASSYDAGVTQETQYFGPGTRLLVL.

This chain joins TRBV19 and TRBJ2-1; D is ambiguous. The CDR3 has 13 residues. The ends were cut back, 5 bases at V and 10 bases at J, with 15 bases in the middle. Germline V gene data show CDR1 as LNHDA and CDR2 as SQIVND (reference sequence). CDR3 in amino acids: CASSSSPIQEQFF. The DNA for the CDR3 is TGTGCCAGTAGTTCATCCCCAATCCAGGAGCAGTTCTTC.

This chain connects TRBV5-1 to TRBJ1-2; 8 nucleotides agree with TRBD1. The V gene end was trimmed by 4 bases and the J gene end by 8 bases; junction bases not matched to a gene: 7. Germline loops: CDR1 SGHRS, CDR2 YFSETQ. The CDR3 is made up of 13 amino acids. The CDR3: CASSPGQERGYTF. The CDR3 DNA follows: TGCGCCAGCAGCCCGGGACAGGAGAGAGGCTACACCTTC.

The chain joins TRBV7-9 to TRBJ1-1; D is unclear. CDR1 and CDR2 (germline): SEHNR, FQNEAQ (reference sequence). V lost 1 base and J 3 bases, leaving 12 bases between the germline ends. The CDR3 length is 15 residues. The CDR3 nucleotides are TGTGCCAGCAGCTTAGTTCCGGGTTTCGACACTGAAGCTTTCTTT. It yields the protein CASSLVPGFDTEAFF.

This sequence joins TRBV4-1 and TRBJ1-3; D uncertain. This CDR3 is 18 amino acids long. Germline loops: CDR1 MGHRA, CDR2 YSYEKL. V was pared by 5 bases and J by 0 bases, with 20 bases between. For the CDR3, the DNA is TGCGCCAGCAGCTCAATGTCTATGCAGGCCAACTCTGGAAACACCATATATTTT. Residues: CASSSMSMQANSGNTIYF.

This chain uses TRBV4-1 with TRBJ1-2, with 8 bases fitting TRBD1. There are 16 residues in the CDR3. V shed 0 bases, J shed 3 bases, and the junction held 6 bases outside the gene matches. CDR1 and CDR2 (germline): MGHRA, YSYEKL. Here the CDR3 DNA reads TGCGCCAGCAGCCAAGATCCGGCAGGGGGCTACTATGGCTACACCTTC. Its translation: CASSQDPAGGYYGYTF.

The V gene is TRBV27, the J gene TRBJ2-7, with D possibly TRBD2 on 6 matching bases. The CDR3 is 14 amino acids. Trimming pared 4 bases from V and 0 bases from J, leaving 10 bases between. Germline CDR1 reads MNHEY; CDR2 reads SMNVEV (reference sequence). The CDR3 sequence: CASSSGLLSYEQYF. DNA for the CDR3: TGTGCCAGCAGTTCCGGACTACTCTCCTACGAGCAGTACTTC.

This sequence joins TRBV30 and TRBJ2-7; D ambiguous. This CDR3 region has 13 residues. Between the trimmed V and J ends, which lost 2 bases and 1 base, there was a span of 9 bases. The germline gives CDR1 GTSNPN, CDR2 SVGIG (reference sequence). DNA for the CDR3: TGTGCCTGGAGTTGGGCCGGTTCCTACGAGCAGTACTTC. This translates into CAWSWAGSYEQYF.

The chain recombines TRBV27 with TRBJ2-7, with D possibly being TRBD2 (6 bases). CDR1 and CDR2 from the germline V gene are MNHEY and SMNVEV (reference sequence). This CDR3 comprises 18 residues. Trimming stripped 3 bases from V and 6 bases from J, with 27 bases between. The CDR3 loop reads CASSLFGDCTAHCSEQYF. In DNA, the CDR3 is TGTGCCAGCAGTTTGTTCGGGGACTGCACGGCCCACTGTAGCGAGCAGTACTTC.

The gene calls are TRBV5-1 and TRBJ1-4; 7 nucleotides align to TRBD1. This CDR3 region has 14 residues. The germline gives CDR1 SGHRS, CDR2 YFSETQ. The ends lost 1 base at V and 8 bases at J; junction bases unmatched: 5. Written as DNA, the CDR3 is TGCGCCAGCAGCTTGCAGGGGGGTGGAGAAAAACTGTTTTTT. Translated: CASSLQGGGEKLFF.